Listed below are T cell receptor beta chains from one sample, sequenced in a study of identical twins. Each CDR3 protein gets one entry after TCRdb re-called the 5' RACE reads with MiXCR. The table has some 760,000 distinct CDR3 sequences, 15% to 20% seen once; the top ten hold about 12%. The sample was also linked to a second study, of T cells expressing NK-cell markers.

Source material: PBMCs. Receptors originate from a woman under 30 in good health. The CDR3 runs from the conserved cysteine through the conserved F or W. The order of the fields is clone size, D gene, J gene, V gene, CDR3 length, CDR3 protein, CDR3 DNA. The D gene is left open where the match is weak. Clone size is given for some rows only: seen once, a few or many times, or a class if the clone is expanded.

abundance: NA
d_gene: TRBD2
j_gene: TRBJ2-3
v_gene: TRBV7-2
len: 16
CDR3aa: CASSLGRTSGGGTQYF
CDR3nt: TGTGCCAGCAGCTTAGGTCGGACTAGCGGGGGTGGTACGCAGTATTTT

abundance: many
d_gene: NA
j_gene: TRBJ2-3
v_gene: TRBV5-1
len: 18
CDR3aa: CASSLALWGGGMTDTQYF
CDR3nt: TGCGCCAGCAGCTTGGCCTTGTGGGGAGGAGGCATGACAGATACGCAGTATTTT

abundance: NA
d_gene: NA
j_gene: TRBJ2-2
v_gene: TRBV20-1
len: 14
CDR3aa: CSASDPLGVGELFF
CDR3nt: TGCAGTGCGTCGGACCCCCTAGGGGTGGGGGAGCTGTTTTTT

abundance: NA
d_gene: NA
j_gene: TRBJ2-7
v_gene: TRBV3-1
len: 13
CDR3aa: CASSPRAPYEQYF
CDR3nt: TGTGCCAGCAGCCCAAGGGCCCCCTACGAGCAGTACTTC

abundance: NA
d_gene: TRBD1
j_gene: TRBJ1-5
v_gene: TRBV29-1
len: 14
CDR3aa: CSVSGTGVNQPQHF
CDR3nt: TGCAGCGTCTCCGGGACAGGGGTCAATCAGCCCCAGCATTTT

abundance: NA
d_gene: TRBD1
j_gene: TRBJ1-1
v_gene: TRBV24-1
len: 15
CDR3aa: CATREGQLMNTEAFF
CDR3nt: TGTGCCACCAGGGAGGGACAGCTCATGAACACTGAAGCTTTCTTT

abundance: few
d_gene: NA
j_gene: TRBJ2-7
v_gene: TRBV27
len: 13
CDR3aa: CASSLFADYEQYF
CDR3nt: TGTGCCAGCAGTTTATTCGCGGATTACGAGCAGTACTTC

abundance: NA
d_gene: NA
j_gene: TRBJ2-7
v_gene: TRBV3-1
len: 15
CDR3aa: CASSPAWARTHEQYF
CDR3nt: TGTGCCAGCAGCCCAGCGTGGGCTAGGACCCACGAGCAGTACTTC

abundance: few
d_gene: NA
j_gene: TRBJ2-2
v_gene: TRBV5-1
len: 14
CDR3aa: CASSLSRRPGELFF
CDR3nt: TGCGCCAGCAGCCTCAGTCGGCGCCCCGGGGAGCTGTTTTTT

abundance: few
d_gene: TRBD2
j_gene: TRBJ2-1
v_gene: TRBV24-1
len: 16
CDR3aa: CATSETSGSTYNEQFF
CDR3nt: TGTGCCACCAGTGAGACCAGCGGGAGCACCTACAATGAGCAGTTCTTC

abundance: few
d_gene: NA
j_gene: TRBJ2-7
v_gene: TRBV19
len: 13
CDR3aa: CASSYGRGVEQYF
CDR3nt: TGTGCCAGTAGCTATGGACGAGGGGTCGAGCAGTACTTC

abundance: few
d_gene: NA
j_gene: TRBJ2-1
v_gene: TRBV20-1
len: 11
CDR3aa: CSATKSSEQFF
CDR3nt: TGCAGTGCTACCAAGAGTAGTGAGCAGTTCTTC

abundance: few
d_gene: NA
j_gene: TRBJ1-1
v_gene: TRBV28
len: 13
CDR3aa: CASRIWGGRRAFF
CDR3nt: TGTGCCAGCAGAATTTGGGGGGGGCGAAGGGCTTTCTTT

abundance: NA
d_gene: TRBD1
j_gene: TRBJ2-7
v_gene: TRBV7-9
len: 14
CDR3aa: CASSLDRGSFEQYF
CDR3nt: TGTGCCAGCAGCTTAGACAGGGGATCGTTCGAGCAGTACTTC

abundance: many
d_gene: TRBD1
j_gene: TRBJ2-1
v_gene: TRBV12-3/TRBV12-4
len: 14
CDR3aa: CASSRGQTYNEQFF
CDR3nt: TGTGCCAGCAGCCGGGGACAGACCTACAATGAGCAGTTCTTC

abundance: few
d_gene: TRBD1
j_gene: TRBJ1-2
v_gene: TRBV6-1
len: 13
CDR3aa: CASRADRGLGYTF
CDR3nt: TGTGCCAGCAGGGCTGACAGGGGGCTCGGCTACACCTTC

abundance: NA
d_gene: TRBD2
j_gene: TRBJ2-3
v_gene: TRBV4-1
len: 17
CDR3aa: CASSQEWSGSVLPTQYF
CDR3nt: TGCGCCAGCAGCCAAGAATGGAGCGGGAGTGTACTTCCTACGCAGTATTTT

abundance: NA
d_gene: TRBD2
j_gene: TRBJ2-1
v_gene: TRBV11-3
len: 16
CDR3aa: CASSSPAGGISDEQFF
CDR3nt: TGTGCCAGCAGCTCCCCAGCGGGAGGAATTAGCGATGAGCAGTTCTTC

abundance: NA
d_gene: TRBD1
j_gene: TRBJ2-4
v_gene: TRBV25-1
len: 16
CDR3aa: CASNPWDRKTKNIQYF
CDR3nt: TGTGCCAGCAACCCGTGGGACAGGAAGACTAAAAACATTCAGTACTTC

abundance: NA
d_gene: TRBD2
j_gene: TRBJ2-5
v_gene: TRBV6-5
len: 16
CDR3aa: CASSYLPLAGAETQYF
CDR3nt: TGTGCCAGCAGTTACCTCCCGCTAGCGGGAGCGGAGACCCAGTACTTC

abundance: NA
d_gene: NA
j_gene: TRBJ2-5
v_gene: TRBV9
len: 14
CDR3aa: CASSVGGARGTQYF
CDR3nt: TGTGCCAGCAGCGTAGGAGGGGCCCGGGGGACCCAGTACTTC

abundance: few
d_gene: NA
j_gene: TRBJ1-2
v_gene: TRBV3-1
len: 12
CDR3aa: CASSSRLGGYTF
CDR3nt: TGTGCCAGCAGCTCCCGCCTCGGAGGCTACACCTTC

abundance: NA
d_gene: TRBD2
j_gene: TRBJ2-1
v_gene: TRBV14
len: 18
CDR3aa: CASSRLDGTSRTYNEQFF
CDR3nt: TGTGCCAGCAGCCGCCTGGACGGGACTAGCAGAACCTACAATGAGCAGTTCTTC

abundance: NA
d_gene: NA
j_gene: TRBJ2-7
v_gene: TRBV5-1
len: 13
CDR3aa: CASSLGDVNEQYF
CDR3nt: TGCGCCAGCAGCTTGGGGGATGTCAACGAGCAGTACTTC

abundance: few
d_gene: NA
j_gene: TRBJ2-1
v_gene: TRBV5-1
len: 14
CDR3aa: CASSSRDIYNEQFF
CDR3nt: TGCGCCAGCAGCTCCAGGGACATATACAATGAGCAGTTCTTC

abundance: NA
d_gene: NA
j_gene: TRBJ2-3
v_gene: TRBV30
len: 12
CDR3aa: CAWIARRDTQYF
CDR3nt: TGTGCCTGGATAGCCCGGCGAGATACGCAGTATTTT

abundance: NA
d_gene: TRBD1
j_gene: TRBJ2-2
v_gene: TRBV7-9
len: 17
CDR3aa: CASSLQSGQANTGELFF
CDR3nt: TGTGCCAGCAGCCTACAATCGGGACAGGCGAACACCGGGGAGCTGTTTTTT

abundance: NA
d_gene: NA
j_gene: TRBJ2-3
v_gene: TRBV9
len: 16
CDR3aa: CASSLLAGGLADTQYF
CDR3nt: TGTGCCAGCAGCCTCCTCGCCGGGGGCCTCGCAGATACGCAGTATTTT

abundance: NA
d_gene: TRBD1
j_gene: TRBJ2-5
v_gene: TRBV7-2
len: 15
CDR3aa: CASSLDGTGQETQYF
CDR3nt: TGTGCCAGCAGCTTAGATGGGACAGGCCAAGAGACCCAGTACTTC

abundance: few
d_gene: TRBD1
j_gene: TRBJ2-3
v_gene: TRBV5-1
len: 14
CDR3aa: CASSLVEGAYTQYF
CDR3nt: TGCGCCAGCAGCTTGGTAGAGGGGGCCTATACGCAGTATTTT

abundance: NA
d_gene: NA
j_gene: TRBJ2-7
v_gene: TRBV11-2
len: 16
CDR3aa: CASSLRSGDGPYEQYF
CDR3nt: TGTGCCAGCAGTCTTAGGTCCGGAGATGGGCCCTACGAGCAGTACTTC

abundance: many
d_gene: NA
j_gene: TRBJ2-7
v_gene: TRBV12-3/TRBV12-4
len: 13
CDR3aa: CASNSGEAYEQYF
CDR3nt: TGTGCCAGCAACTCAGGGGAAGCCTACGAGCAGTACTTC

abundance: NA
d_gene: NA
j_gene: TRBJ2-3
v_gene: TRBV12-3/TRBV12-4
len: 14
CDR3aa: CATKIRPAGDTQYF
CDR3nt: TGTGCCACCAAAATACGACCCGCGGGGGATACGCAGTATTTT

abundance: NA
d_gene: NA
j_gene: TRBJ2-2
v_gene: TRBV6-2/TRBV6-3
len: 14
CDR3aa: CASRRDTGPGELFF
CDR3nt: TGTGCCAGCAGGAGGGACACCGGGCCCGGGGAGCTGTTTTTT

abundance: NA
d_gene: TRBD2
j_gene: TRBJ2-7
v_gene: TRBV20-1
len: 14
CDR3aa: CSASRTSGSGEQYF
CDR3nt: TGCAGTGCTAGTCGGACTAGCGGGTCGGGCGAGCAGTACTTC

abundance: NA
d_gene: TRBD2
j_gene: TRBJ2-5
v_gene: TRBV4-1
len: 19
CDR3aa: CASSQDLGLAGGREETQYF
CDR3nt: TGCGCCAGCAGCCAAGATCTAGGACTAGCGGGTGGGAGGGAAGAGACCCAGTACTTC

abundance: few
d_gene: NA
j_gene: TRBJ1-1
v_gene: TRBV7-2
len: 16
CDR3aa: CASSLAPTTGNTEAFF
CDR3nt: TGTGCCAGCAGCTTAGCGCCCACGACCGGGAACACTGAAGCTTTCTTT

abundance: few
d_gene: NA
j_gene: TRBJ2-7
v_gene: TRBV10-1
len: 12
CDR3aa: CASTKQLYEQYF
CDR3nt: TGCGCCAGCACAAAACAGCTCTACGAGCAGTACTTC

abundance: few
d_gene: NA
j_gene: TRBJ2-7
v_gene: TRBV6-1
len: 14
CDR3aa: CASSDPGLTYEQYF
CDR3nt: TGTGCCAGCAGTGACCCCGGACTTACCTACGAGCAGTACTTC

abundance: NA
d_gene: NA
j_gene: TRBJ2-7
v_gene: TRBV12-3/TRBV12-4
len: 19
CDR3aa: CAISLRALVAGRVGYEQYF
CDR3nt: TGTGCCATCAGTTTACGGGCGCTGGTCGCGGGAAGGGTTGGGTACGAGCAGTACTTC

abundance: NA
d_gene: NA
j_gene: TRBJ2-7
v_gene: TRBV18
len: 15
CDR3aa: CASSPPGRGGDEQYF
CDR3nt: TGTGCCAGCTCACCACCCGGCAGGGGAGGGGACGAGCAGTACTTC

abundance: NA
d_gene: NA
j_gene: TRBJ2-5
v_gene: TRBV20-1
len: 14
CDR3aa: CSARHGGRRETQYF
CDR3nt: TGCAGTGCTAGACACGGGGGGCGAAGAGAGACCCAGTACTTC

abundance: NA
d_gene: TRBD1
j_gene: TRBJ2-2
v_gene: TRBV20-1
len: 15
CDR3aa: CSAHRQGIGTGELFF
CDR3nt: TGCAGTGCTCATAGACAGGGAATTGGTACCGGGGAGCTGTTTTTT

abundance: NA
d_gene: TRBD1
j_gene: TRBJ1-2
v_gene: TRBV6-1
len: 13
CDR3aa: CASSPGQAPSYTF
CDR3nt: TGTGCCAGCAGTCCAGGACAGGCCCCAAGCTACACCTTC

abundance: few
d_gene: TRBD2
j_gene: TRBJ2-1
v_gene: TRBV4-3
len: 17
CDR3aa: CASNHGTSRSSYNEQFF
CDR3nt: TGCGCCAGCAACCACGGGACTAGCAGGAGCTCCTACAATGAGCAGTTCTTC

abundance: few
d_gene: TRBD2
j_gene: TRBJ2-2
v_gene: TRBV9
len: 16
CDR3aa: CASSVSGGPLTGELFF
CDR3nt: TGTGCCAGCAGCGTTAGCGGGGGGCCCCTCACCGGGGAGCTGTTTTTT

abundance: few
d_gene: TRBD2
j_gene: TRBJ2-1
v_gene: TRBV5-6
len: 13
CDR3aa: CASSFPREGGQFF
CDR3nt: TGTGCCAGCAGCTTCCCCAGGGAGGGCGGACAGTTCTTC